A selection of T cell receptor beta chains follows, all from one sample in a study of cytomegalovirus exposure and HLA in healthy donors. Assay: immunoSEQ multiplex PCR; the TCRdb copy retains only in-frame clones and omits some. The data show around 200,000 clones, with roughly 82% seen just once and around 3% held by the top ten. The specimen was PBMCs. The receptors come from a woman between 45 and 60 years old in good health and CMV-seropositive. Both conserved end residues are part of each CDR3. The D gene is left open where the match is weak. Only part of the rows carry a size: once, few, many, or a class if the clone is expanded.

v_call	j_call	clone_size	d_call	cdr3_aa	cdr3_nt
TRBV7-2	TRBJ2-3	NA	NA	CASSLYQLAKDTQYF	TGTGCCAGCAGCTTATATCAACTAGCCAAGGATACGCAGTATTTT
TRBV2	TRBJ1-1	NA	TRBD1	CASRSGQGVAFF	TGTGCCAGCAGATCCGGACAGGGGGTAGCTTTCTTT
TRBV6-6	TRBJ1-1	NA	NA	CASSYSTDPIAFF	TGTGCCAGCAGTTACTCGACAGACCCTATAGCTTTCTTT
TRBV5-4	TRBJ2-7	once	NA	CASSPRPDHLYEQYF	TGTGCCAGCAGCCCCAGGCCAGACCACCTCTACGAGCAGTACTTC
TRBV7-9	TRBJ1-6	once	TRBD1	CASSKGQGHYNSPLHF	TGTGCCAGCAGCAAGGGACAGGGTCACTATAATTCACCCCTCCACTTT
TRBV6-1	TRBJ2-3	few	TRBD2	CASRHTLADTDTQYF	TGTGCCAGCAGGCATACCCTAGCGGACACAGATACGCAGTATTTT
TRBV6-6	TRBJ1-1	NA	NA	CASSYSAGNTEAFF	TGTGCCAGCAGTTACTCAGCGGGGAACACTGAAGCTTTCTTT
TRBV30	TRBJ2-3	NA	NA	CAWSSGGPTDTQYF	TGTGCCTGGAGTTCGGGGGGCCCCACAGATACGCAGTATTTT
TRBV6-5	TRBJ2-5	NA	TRBD1	CASSRGTDQETQYF	TGTGCCAGCAGTAGGGGGACAGACCAAGAGACCCAGTACTTC
TRBV11-3	TRBJ1-6	NA	NA	CASSLWRGSYNSPLHF	TGTGCCAGCAGCTTATGGCGAGGCTCCTATAATTCACCCCTCCACTTT
TRBV7-2	TRBJ1-2	NA	NA	CASSSNTRGGGYGYTF	TGTGCCAGCAGCTCCAATACGCGGGGGGGAGGTTATGGCTACACCTTC
TRBV15	TRBJ2-5	NA	TRBD2	CATSRGTSGGAWETQYF	TGTGCCACCAGCAGAGGGACTAGCGGGGGGGCCTGGGAGACCCAGTACTTC
TRBV6-5	TRBJ2-1	NA	TRBD2	CASSPTAGAPRKQFF	TGTGCCAGCAGTCCCACAGCGGGGGCCCCAAGGAAGCAGTTCTTC
TRBV7-2	TRBJ2-1	NA	NA	CASSLGSLGGRYNEQFF	TGTGCCAGCAGCTTGGGGAGCCTGGGGGGTCGGTACAATGAGCAGTTCTTC
TRBV7-2	TRBJ2-1	NA	TRBD1	CASSPHQGDNEQFF	TGTGCCAGCAGCCCACATCAGGGGGACAATGAGCAGTTCTTC
TRBV10-1	TRBJ1-1	NA	TRBD1	CASSEGQGPADTEAFF	TGCGCCAGCAGCGAGGGACAGGGGCCCGCCGACACTGAAGCTTTCTTT
TRBV5-4	TRBJ2-5	NA	NA	CASSFRAGVGETQYF	TGTGCCAGCAGCTTCCGGGCAGGGGTCGGGGAGACCCAGTACTTC
TRBV28	TRBJ1-6	NA	NA	CASSPRQEWSPLHF	TGTGCCAGCAGTCCTCGACAGGAGTGGTCTCCCCTCCACTTT